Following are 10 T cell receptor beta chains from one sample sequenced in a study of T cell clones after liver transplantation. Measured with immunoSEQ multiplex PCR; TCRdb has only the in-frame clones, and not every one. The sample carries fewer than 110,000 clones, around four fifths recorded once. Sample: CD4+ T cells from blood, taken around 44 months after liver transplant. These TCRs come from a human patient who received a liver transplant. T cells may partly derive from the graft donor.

Here the CDR3 DNA reads TGCGCCAGCAGTGAGTCGACGAAGGGGATAATGAACACTGAAGCTTTCTTT. This encodes CASSESTKGIMNTEAFF. The rearrangement joins TRBV10-2 to TRBJ1-1; D is possibly TRBD1 (5 bases). Trimming cost V 0 bases and J 0 bases, with 14 bases left between them. Germline V gene lookup returns CDR1 WSHSY and CDR2 SAAADI. The CDR3 runs 17 residues.

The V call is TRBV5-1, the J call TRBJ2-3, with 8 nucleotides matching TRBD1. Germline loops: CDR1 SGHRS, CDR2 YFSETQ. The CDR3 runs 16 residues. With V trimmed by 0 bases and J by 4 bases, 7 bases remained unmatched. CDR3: CASSLVGATGADTQYF. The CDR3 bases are TGCGCCAGCAGCTTGGTAGGGGCGACAGGGGCAGATACGCAGTATTTT.

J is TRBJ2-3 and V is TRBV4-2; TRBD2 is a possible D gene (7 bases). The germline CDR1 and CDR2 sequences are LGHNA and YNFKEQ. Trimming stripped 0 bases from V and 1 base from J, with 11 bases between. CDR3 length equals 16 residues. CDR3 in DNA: TGTGCCAGCAGCCAAGAGGGGGGGCTGGGCACAGATACGCAGTATTTT. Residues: CASSQEGGLGTDTQYF.

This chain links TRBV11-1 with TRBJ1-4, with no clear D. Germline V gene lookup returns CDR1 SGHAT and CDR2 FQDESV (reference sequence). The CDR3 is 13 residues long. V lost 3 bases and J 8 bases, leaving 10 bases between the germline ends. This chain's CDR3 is CASSFGSREKLFF. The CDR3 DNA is TGTGCCAGCAGCTTCGGGAGCAGGGAAAAACTGTTTTTT.

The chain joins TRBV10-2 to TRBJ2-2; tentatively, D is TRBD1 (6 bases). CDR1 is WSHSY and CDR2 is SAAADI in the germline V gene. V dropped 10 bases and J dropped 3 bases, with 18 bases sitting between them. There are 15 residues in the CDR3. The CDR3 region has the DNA TGCGCCACCAAATCGACAGGCATGGACACCGGGGAGCTGTTTTTT. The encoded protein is CATKSTGMDTGELFF.

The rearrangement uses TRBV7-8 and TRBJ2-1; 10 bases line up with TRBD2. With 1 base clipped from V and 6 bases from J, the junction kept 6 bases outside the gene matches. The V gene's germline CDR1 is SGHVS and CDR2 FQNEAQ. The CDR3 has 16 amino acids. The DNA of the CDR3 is TGTGCCAGCAGCTTAGGGGGGATAGCGGGAGGCAATGAGCAGTTCTTC. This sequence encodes CASSLGGIAGGNEQFF. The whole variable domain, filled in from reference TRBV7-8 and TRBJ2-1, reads GAGVSQSPRYKVAKRGQDVALRCDPISGHVSLFWYQQALGQGPEFLTYFQNEAQLDKSGLPSDRFFAERPEGSVSTLKIQRTQQEDSAVYLCASSLGGIAGGNEQFFGPGTRLTVL.

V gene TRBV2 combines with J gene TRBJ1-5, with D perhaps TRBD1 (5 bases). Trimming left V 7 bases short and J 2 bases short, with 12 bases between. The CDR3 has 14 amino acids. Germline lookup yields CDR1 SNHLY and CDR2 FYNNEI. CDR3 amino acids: CASTGGGGNQPQHF. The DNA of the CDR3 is TGTGCCAGCACTGGGGGGGGAGGCAATCAGCCCCAGCATTTT.

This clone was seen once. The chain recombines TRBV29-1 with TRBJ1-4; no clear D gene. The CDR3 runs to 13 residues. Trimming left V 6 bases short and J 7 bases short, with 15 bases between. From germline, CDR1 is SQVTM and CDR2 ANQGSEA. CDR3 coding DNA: TGCAGCGTGGTGGCGGTCGGAAGTGAAAAACTGTTTTTT. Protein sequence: CSVVAVGSEKLFF. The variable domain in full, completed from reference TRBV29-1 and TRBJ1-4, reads SAVISQKPSRDICQRGTSLTIQCQVDSQVTMMFWYRQQPGQSLTLIATANQGSEATYESGFVIDKFPISRPNLTFSTLTVSNMSPEDSSIYLCSVVAVGSEKLFFGSGTQLSVL.

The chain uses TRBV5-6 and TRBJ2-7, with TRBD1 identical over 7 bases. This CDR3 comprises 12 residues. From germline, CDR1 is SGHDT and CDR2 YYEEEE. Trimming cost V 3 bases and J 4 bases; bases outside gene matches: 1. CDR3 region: CASSWGQYEQYF. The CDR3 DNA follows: TGTGCCAGCAGCTGGGGACAGTACGAGCAGTACTTC.

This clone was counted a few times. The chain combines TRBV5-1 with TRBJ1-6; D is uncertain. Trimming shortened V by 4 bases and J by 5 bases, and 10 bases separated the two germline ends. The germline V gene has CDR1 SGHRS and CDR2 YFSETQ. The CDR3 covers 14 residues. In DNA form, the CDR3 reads TGCGCCAGCAGCGATGGACTTGATAATTCACCCCTCCACTTT. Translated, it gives CASSDGLDNSPLHF.